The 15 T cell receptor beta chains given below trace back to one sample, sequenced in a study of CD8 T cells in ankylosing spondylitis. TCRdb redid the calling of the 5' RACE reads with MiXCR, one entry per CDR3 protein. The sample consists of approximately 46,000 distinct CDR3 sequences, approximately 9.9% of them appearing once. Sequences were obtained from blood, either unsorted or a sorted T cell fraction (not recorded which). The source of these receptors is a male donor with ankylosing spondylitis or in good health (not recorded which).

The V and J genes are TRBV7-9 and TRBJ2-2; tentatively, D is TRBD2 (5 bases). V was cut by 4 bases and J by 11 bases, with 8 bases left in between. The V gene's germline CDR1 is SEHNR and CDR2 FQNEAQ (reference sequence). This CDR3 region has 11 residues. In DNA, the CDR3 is TGTGCCAGCAGCTGGGAGACTGAGCTGTTTTTT. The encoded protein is CASSWETELFF.

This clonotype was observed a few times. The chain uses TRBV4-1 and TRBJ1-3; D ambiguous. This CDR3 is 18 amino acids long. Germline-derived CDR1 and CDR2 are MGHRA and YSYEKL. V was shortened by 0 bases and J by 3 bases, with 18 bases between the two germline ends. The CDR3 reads CASSQDVAGSTIGNTIYF. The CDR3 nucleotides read TGCGCCAGCAGCCAAGATGTCGCGGGATCTACTATTGGAAACACCATATATTTT.

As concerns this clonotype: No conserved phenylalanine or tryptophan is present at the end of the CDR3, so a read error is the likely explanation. In DNA, the CDR3 is TGTGCCAGCAGCCAGGGACAGGGGTTTCGGGCCAACGTCCTGACTCTC. As protein: CASSQGQGFRANVLTL. The gene calls are TRBV4-2 and TRBJ2-6; 10 bases map to TRBD1. The CDR3 spans 16 residues. Per germline, CDR1 LGHNA and CDR2 YNFKEQ. V lost 3 bases, J lost 5 bases, and 4 bases stayed unmatched.

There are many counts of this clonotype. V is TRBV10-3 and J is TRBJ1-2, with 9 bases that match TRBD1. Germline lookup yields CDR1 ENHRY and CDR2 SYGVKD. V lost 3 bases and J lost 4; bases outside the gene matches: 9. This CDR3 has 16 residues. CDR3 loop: CAISDPVTGGVYGYTF. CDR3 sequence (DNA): TGTGCCATCAGTGATCCCGTGACAGGGGGTGTCTATGGCTACACCTTC.

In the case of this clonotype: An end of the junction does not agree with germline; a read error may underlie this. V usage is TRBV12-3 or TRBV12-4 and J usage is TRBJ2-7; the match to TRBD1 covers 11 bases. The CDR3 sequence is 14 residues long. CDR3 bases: TGTACCAGCAGCCCGGGACAGGGGGCCTACGAGCAGTACTTC. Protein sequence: CTSSPGQGAYEQYF.

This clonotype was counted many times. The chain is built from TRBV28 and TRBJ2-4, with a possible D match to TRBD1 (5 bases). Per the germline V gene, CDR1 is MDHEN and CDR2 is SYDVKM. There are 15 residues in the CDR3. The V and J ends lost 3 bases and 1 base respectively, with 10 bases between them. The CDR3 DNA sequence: TGTGCCAGCAGTTTTGAGACAGCTGCCAAAAACATTCAGTACTTC. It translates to CASSFETAAKNIQYF.

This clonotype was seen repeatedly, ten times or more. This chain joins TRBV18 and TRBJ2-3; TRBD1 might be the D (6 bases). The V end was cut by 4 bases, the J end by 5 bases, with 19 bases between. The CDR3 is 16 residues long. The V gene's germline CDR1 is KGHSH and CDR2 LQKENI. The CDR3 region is CASSLAGTPPQDTQYF. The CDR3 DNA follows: TGTGCCAGCTCACTCGCCGGGACACCGCCTCAAGATACGCAGTATTTT.

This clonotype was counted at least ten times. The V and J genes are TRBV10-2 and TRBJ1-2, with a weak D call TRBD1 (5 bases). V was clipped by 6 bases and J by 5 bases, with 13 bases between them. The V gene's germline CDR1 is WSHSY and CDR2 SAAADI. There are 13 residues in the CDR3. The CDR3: CASSTGQGYGYTF. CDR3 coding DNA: TGCGCCAGCAGCACAGGTCAGGGTTATGGCTACACCTTC.

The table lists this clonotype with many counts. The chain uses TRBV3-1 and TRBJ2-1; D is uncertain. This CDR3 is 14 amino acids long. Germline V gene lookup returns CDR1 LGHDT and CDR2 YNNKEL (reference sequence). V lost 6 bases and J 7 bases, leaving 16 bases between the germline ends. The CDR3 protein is CASRLDGQPNEQFF. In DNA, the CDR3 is TGTGCCAGCAGATTAGACGGTCAGCCTAATGAGCAGTTCTTC.

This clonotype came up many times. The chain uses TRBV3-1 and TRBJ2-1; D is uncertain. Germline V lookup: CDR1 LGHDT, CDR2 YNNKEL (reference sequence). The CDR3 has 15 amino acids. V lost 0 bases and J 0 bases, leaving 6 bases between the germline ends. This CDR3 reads CASSQEGLSYNEQFF. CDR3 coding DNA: TGTGCCAGCAGCCAAGAAGGGCTCTCCTACAATGAGCAGTTCTTC.

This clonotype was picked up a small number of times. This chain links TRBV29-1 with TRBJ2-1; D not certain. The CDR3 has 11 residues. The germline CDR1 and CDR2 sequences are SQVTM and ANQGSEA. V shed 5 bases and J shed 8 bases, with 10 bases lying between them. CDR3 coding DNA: TGCAGCGTTCCCACGTTGTATGAGCAGTTCTTC. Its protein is CSVPTLYEQFF.

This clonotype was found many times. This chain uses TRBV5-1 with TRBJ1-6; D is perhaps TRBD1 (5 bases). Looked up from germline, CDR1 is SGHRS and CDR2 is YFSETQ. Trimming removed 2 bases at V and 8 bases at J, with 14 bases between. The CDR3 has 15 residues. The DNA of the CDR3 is TGCGCCAGCAGCTTACGGGGCAGCGGGTATTCACCCCTCCACTTT. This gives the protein CASSLRGSGYSPLHF.

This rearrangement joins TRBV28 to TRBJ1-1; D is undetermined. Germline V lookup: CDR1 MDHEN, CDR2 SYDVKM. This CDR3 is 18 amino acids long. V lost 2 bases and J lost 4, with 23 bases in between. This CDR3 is CASSLGRTKGLWGTEAFF. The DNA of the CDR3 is TGTGCCAGCAGTTTAGGTAGAACGAAGGGTCTTTGGGGCACTGAAGCTTTCTTT.

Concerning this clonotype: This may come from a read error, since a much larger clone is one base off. CDR3 sequence reads: CAGSSRTGDMNTEAFF. CDR3 nucleotide sequence: TGTGCCGGCAGCTCGAGGACAGGGGATATGAACACTGAAGCTTTCTTT. V usage is TRBV5-4 and J usage is TRBJ1-1, with 9 bases lining up with TRBD1. The V gene's germline CDR1 is SGHNT and CDR2 YYREEE (reference sequence). The CDR3 spans 16 residues.

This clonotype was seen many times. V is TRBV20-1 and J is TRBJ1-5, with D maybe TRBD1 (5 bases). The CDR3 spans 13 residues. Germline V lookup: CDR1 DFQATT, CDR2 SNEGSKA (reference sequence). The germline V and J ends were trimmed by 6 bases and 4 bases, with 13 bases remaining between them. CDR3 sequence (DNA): TGCAGTGCCCTTAGGACACATAATCAGCCCCAGCATTTT. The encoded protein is CSALRTHNQPQHF.